This T cell receptor (beta chain) derives from a study of T-cell reconstitution after alpha-beta-depleted transplantation in children. CDR3 length equals 17 residues. Unmatched junction bases numbered 14, after V lost 5 bases and J lost 7 bases. Germline V gene sequence: CDR1 SGHTA, CDR2 FQGNSA. Many counts were recorded for this clonotype. Its antigen is unknown. Library preparation (for TCRbeta) was performed with unique molecular identifiers. TCRdb itself ran the PCR reads through MiXCR, one entry per CDR3 protein. The data hold 200,000 to 250,000 distinct CDR3 sequences, with roughly 8.2% observed a single time. Study-wide points: About two months after transplant, alpha-beta T cells reportedly came from several hundred expanded graft clones. When one year had passed after transplant, most T-cell counts and diversity came from newly produced T cells. Diversity of TCRbeta at day 60 was high in some patients, arising from surviving recipient T cells and thymic progenitors.

This chain connects TRBV7-2 to TRBJ1-4; 9 positions agree with TRBD1. The specimen was PBMCs, mostly from graft donor cells, collected 180 days after TCRalphabeta/CD19-depleted stem cell transplant. The source of this sequence is a male patient between 10 and 17 years old who had a stem cell transplant for acute lymphoblastic leukemia, so the T cells may come from the graft donor. The CDR3 sequence: CASSPRLDRGLSEKLFF. CDR3 in DNA: TGTGCCAGCAGCCCCCGATTGGACAGGGGACTGAGTGAAAAACTGTTTTTT.